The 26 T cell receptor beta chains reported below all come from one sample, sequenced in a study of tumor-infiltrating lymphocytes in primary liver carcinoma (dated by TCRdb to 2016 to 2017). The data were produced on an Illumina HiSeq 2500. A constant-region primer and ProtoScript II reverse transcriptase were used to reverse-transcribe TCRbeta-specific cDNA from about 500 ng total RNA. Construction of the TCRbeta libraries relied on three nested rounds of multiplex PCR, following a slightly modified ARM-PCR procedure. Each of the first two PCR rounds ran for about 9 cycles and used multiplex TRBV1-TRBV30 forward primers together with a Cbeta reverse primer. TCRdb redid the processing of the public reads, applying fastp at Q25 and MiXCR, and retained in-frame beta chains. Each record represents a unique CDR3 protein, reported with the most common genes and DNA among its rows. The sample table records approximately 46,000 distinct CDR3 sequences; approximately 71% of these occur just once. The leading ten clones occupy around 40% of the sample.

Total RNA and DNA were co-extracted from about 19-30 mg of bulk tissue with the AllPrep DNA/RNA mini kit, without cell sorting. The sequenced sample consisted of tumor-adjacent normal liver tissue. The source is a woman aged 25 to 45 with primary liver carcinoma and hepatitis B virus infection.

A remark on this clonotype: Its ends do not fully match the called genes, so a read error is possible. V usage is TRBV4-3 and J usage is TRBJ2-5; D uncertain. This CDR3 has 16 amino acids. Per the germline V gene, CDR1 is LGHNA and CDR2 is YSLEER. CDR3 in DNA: TGCGCCAACAGTCTTAATAGTTTCCCGTACCAAGAGACCCAATACTTC. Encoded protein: CANSLNSFPYQETQYF.

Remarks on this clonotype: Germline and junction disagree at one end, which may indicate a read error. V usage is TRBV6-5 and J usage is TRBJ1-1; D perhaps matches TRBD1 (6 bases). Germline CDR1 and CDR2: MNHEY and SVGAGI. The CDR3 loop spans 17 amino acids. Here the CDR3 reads CASSYSGDNRWNTVAFF. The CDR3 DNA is TGTGCCAGCAGTTACTCAGGGGACAACAGGTGGAATACTGTAGCTTTCTTT.

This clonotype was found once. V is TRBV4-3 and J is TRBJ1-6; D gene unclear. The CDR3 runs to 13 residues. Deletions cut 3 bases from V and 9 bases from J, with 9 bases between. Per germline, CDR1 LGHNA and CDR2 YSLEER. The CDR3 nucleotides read TGCGCCAGCAGCCATGTAGAGGTTTCACCCCTCCACTTT. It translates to CASSHVEVSPLHF.

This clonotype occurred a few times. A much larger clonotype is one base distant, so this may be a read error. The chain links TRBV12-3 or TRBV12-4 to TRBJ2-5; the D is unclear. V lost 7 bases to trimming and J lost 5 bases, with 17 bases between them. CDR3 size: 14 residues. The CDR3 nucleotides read TGTGCCAGCACTTACTTCGGCAATTATGAGACCCAGTACTTC. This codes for CASTYFGNYETQYF.

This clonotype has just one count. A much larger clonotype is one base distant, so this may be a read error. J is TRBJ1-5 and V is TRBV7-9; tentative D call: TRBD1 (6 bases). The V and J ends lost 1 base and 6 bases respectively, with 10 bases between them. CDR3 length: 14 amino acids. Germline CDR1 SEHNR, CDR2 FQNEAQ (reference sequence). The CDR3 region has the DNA TGTGCCAGCAGCTTAGATACGGGGGCTCAGCCCCAGCATTTT. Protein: CASSLDTGAQPQHF.

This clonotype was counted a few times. The CDR3 region has the DNA TGTGCCAGCAGCCCGGAGGGGACAGGAGCCGCTTCGGGGGAGACCCAGTACTTC. Protein product: CASSPEGTGAASGETQYF. The chain employs TRBV4-2 and TRBJ2-5; 8 bases align to TRBD1. The germline gives CDR1 LGHNA, CDR2 YNFKEQ. Trimming removed 4 bases from V and 5 bases from J; junction bases left unmatched: 18. CDR3 length equals 18 residues.

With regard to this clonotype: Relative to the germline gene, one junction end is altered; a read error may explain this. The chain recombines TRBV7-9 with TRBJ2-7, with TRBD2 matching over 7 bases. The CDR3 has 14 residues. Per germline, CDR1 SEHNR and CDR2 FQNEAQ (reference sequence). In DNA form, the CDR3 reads TGTGCCAGCAGTCCGGGAGGCCTCTCCTACGAGCGGTACTTC. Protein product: CASSPGGLSYERYF.

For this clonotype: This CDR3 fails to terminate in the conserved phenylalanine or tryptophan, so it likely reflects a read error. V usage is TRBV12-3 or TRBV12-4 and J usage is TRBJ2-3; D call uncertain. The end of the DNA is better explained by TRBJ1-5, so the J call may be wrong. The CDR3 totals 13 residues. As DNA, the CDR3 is TGTGCCAGCAGTTATCAGTACACAGATACACAGCATTAT. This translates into CASSYQYTDTQHY.

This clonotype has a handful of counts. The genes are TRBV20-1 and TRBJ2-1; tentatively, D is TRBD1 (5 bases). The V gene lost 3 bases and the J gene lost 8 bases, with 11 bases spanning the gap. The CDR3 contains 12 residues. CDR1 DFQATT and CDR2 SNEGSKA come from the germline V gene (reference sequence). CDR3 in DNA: TGCAGTGCTAGTCAGGGTCGGTATGAGCAGTTCTTC. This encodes CSASQGRYEQFF.

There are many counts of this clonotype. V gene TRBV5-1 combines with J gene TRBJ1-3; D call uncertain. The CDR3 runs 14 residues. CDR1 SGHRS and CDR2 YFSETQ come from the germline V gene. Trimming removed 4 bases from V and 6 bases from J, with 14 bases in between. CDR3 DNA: TGCGCCAGCAGCCCTAATGGAGGGATAAACACCATATATTTT. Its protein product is CASSPNGGINTIYF.

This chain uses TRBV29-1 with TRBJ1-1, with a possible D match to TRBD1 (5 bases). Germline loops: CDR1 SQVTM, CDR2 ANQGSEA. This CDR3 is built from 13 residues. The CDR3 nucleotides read TGCATCGCAAGGGTGGGGCTGAACACTGAAGCTTTCTTT. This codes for CIARVGLNTEAFF.

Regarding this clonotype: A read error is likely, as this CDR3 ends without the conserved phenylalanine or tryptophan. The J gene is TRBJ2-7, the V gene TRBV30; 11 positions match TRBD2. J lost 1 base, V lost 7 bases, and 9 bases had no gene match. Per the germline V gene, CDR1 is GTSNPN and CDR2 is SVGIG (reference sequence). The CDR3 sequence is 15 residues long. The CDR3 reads CALRRLAGKSYEQYY. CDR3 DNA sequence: TGTGCCTTGAGGAGACTAGCGGGGAAGTCCTACGAGCAGTACTAC.

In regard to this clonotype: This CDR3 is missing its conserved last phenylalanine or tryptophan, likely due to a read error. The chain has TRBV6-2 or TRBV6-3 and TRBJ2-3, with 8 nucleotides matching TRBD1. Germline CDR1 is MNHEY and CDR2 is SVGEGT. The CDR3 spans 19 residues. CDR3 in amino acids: CASSYPQTWDRSSIDTQYI. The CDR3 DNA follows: TGTGCCAGCAGTTACCCCCAAACCTGGGACAGGTCTAGCATAGATACGCAGTATATT.

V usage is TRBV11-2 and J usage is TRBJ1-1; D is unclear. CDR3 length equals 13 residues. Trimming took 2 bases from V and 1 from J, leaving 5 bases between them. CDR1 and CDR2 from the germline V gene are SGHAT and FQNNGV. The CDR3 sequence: CASSLLGNTEAFF. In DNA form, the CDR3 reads TGTGCCAGCAGCTTACTTGGGAACACTGAAGCTTTCTTT.

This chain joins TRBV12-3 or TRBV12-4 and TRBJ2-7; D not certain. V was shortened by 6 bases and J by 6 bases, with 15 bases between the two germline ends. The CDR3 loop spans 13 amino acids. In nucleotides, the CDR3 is TGTGCCAGCAGCCATTTTGGGTATGGCGAGCAGTACTTC. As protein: CASSHFGYGEQYF.

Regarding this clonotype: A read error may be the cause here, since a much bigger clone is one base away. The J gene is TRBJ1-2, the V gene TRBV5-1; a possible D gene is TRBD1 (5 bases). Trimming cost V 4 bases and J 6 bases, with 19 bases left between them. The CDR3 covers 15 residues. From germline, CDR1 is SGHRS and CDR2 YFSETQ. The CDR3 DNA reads TGCGCCAGCAGCCCGAGCCAAGGGGCCAGGGATGGCTACACCTTC. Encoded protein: CASSPSQGARDGYTF. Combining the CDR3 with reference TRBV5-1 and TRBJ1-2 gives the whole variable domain KAGVTQTPRYLIKTRGQQVTLSCSPISGHRSVSWYQQTPGQGLQFLFEYFSETQRNKGNFPGRFSGRQFSNSRSEMNVSTLELGDSALYLCASSPSQGARDGYTFGSGTRLTVV.

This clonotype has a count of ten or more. The CDR3 DNA follows: TGTGCCAGCAGCTATGGAATCTACAATGAGCAGTTCTTC. This translates into CASSYGIYNEQFF. The chain couples TRBV7-8 to TRBJ2-1; D unresolved. V was pared by 4 bases and J by 3 bases, with 7 bases between. Germline loops: CDR1 SGHVS, CDR2 FQNEAQ. The CDR3 consists of 13 residues.

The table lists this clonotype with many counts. The CDR3 loop is CASSEDRGLSTGELFF. The CDR3, as DNA: TGTGCCAGCAGTGAAGACAGAGGGTTAAGCACCGGGGAGCTGTTTTTT. The V gene is TRBV6-1, the J gene TRBJ2-2, with D perhaps TRBD2 (5 bases). There are 16 residues in the CDR3. Per the germline V gene, CDR1 is MNHNS and CDR2 is SASEGT. V was cut by 1 base and J by 4 bases, with 13 bases left in between.

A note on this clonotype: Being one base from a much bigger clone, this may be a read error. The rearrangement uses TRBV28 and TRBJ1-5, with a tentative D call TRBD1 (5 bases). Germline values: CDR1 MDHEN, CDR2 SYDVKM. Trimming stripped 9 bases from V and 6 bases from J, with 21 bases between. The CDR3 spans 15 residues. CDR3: CARSPWTGEVQPQHF. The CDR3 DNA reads TGTGCCAGGAGCCCCTGGACGGGGGAGGTTCAGCCCCAGCATTTT.

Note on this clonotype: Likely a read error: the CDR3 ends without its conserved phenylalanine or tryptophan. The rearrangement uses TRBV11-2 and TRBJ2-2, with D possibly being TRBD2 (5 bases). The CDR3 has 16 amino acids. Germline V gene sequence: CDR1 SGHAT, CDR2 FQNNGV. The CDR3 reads CASSPDPQLSTGKLFL. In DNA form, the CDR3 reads TGTGCCAGCAGCCCCGATCCCCAATTGAGCACCGGGAAGCTGTTTTTA.

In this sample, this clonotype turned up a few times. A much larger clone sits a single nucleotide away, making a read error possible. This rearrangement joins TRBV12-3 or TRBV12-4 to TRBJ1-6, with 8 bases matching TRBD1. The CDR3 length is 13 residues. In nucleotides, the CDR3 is TGTGCCGGCAGCCGACAGGGGCATCCACCCCTCCACTTT. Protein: CAGSRQGHPPLHF.

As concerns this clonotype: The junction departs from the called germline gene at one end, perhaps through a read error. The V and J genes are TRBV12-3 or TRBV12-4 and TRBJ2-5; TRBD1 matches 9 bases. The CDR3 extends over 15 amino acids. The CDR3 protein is CASSLLNRGLETQYF. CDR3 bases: TGTGCCAGTAGTTTGCTGAACAGGGGGCTGGAGACCCAGTACTTC.

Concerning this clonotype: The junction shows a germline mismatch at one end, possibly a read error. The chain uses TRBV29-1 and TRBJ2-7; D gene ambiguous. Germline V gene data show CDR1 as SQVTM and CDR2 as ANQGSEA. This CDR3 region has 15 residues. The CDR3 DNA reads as TGCAGCGCCACTGGGGAAGATAAGGATTACCACGAGCAATATTTC. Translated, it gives CSATGEDKDYHEQYF.

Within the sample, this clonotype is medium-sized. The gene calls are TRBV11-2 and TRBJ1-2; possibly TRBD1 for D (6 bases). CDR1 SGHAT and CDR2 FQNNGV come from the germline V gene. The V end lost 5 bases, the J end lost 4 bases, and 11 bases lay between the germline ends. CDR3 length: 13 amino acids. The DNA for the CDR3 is TGTGCCAGCAGCATTGGACAGTCCTATGGCTACACCTTC. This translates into CASSIGQSYGYTF.

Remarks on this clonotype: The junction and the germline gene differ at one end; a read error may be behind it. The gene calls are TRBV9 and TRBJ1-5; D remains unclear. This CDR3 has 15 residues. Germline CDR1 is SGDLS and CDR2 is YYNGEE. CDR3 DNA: TGTGGCAGCAGCGTAGAACGAGGGCAATTGCAGCCCCAGCATTTT. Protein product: CGSSVERGQLQPQHF.

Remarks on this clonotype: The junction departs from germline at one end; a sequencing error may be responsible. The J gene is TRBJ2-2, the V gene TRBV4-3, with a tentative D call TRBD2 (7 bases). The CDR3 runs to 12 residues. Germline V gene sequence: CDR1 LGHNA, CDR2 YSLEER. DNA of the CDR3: TGCGCCAGCAGACCTGGCACCGGGGGGCTGTTCTTT. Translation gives CASRPGTGGLFF.